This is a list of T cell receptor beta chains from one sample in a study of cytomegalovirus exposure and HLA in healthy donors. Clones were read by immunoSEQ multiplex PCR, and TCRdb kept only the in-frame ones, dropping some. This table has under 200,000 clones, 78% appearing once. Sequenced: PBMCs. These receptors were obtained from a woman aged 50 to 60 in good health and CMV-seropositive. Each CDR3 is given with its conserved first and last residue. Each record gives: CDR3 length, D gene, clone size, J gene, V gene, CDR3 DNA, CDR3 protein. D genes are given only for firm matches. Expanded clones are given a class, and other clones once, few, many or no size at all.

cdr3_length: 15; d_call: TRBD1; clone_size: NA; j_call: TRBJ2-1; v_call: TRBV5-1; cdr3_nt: TGCGCCAGCAGCTTGGAGGGGACAGGGGGAGATGAGCAGTTCTTC; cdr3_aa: CASSLEGTGGDEQFF
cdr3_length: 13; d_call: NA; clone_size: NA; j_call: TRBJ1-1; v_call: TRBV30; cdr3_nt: TGTGCCTGGAGTGTAGGCAGGGTAACTGAAGCTTTCTTT; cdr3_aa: CAWSVGRVTEAFF
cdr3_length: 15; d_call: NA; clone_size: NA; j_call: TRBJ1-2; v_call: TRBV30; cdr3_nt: TGTGCCTGGCAGGCAGCAAGATCACGCATCTATGGCTACACCTTC; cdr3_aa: CAWQAARSRIYGYTF
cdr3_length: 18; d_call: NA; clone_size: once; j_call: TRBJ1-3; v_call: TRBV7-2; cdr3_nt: TGTGCCAGCAGCTTACTGAACGGGGTACTATCGCGCGGAAACACCATATATTTT; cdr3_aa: CASSLLNGVLSRGNTIYF
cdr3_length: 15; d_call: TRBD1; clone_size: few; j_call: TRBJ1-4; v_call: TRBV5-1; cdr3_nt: TGCGCCAGCAGCCCGGGACAGGGGGCGCATGAAAAACTGTTTTTT; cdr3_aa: CASSPGQGAHEKLFF
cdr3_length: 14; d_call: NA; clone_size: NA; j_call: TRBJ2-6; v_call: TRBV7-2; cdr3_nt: TGTGCCAGCAGCCTGAGCTCTGGGGCCAACGGCCTGACTTTC; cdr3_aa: CASSLSSGANGLTF
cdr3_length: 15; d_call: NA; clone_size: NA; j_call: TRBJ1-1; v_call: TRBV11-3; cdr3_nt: TGTGCCAGCAGCAAAGGGGTAGGCATGAACACTGAAGCTTTCTTT; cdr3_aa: CASSKGVGMNTEAFF
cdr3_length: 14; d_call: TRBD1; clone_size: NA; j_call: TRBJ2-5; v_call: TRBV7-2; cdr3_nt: TGTGCCAGCAGCCCAGGGGGCAGCGGAGAGACCCAGTACTTC; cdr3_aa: CASSPGGSGETQYF
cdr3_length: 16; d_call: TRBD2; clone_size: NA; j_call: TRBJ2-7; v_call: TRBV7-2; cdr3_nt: TGTGCCAGCAGCTTCCGGGGGGGTGAATTCTCCTACGAGCAGTACTTC; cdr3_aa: CASSFRGGEFSYEQYF
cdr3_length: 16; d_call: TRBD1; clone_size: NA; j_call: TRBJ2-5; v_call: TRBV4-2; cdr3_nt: TGTGCCAGCAGCCAAGATGTTGGACAGGGAGGAGAGACCCAGTACTTC; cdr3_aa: CASSQDVGQGGETQYF
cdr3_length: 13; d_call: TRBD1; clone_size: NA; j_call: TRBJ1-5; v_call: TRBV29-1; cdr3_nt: TGCAGCGTGACAGGGGATAGCAATCAGCCCCAGCATTTT; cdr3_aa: CSVTGDSNQPQHF
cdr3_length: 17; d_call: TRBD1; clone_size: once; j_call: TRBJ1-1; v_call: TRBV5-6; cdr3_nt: TGTGCCAGCAGCTTGGCCGGAGTTTGGGACAGCAGGACTGAAGCTTTCTTT; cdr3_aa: CASSLAGVWDSRTEAFF
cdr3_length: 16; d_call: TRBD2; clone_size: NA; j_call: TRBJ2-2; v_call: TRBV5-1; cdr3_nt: TGCGCCAGCAGCTGGAGACTAGCGGGAGACACCGGGGAGCTGTTTTTT; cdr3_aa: CASSWRLAGDTGELFF
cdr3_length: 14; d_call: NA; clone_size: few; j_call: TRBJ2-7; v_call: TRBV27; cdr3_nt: TGTGCCAGCAGTCGGCGGACTAATGAAGGCGAGCAGTACTTC; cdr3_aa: CASSRRTNEGEQYF
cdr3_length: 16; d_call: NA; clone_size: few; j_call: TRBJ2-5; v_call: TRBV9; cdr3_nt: TGTGCCAGCAGCGTAGTGGGGGCAACGATCCAAGAGACCCAGTACTTC; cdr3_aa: CASSVVGATIQETQYF
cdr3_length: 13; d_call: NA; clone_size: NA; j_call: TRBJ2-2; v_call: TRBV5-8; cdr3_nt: TGTGCCAGCAGCTTGGAGGGGGTCGGGGAGCTGTTTTTT; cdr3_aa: CASSLEGVGELFF
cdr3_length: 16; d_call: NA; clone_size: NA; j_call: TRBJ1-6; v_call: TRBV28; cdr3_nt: TGTGCCAGCAGCTATTTCGGGACACCAAAGAATTCACCCCTCCACTTT; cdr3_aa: CASSYFGTPKNSPLHF
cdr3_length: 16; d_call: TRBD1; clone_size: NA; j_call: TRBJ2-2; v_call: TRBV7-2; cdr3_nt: TGTGCCAGCAGCATCTCCGGGACAGCTTACACCGGGGAGCTGTTTTTT; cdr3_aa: CASSISGTAYTGELFF
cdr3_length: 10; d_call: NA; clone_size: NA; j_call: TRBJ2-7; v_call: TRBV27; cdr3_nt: TGTGCCTCGGGGAGGTACGAGCAGTACTTC; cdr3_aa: CASGRYEQYF
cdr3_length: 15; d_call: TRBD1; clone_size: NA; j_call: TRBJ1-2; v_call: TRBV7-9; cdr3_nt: TGTGCCAGCAGCTTAGAAGGGGGCTGGTTGGATGGCTACACCTTC; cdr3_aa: CASSLEGGWLDGYTF
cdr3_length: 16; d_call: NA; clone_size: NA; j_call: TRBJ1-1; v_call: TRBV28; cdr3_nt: TGTGCCAGCAGTATCTGGGGAGCCACAAAGAGCACTGAAGCTTTCTTT; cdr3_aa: CASSIWGATKSTEAFF
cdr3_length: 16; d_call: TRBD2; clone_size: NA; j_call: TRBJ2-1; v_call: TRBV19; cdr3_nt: TGTGCCAGTAGTATCGGTCTAGCGGGAGTATACAATGAGCAGTTCTTC; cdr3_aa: CASSIGLAGVYNEQFF
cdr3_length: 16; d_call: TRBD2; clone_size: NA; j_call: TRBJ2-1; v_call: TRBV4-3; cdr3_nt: TGCGCCAGCAGCCAAGGGACTGGGCGGGGGAGGTATGAGCAGTTCTTC; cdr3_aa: CASSQGTGRGRYEQFF
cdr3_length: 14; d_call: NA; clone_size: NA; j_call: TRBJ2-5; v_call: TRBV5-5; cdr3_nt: TGTGCCAGCAGCCCCCGGACAGCTCAAGAGACCCAGTACTTC; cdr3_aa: CASSPRTAQETQYF
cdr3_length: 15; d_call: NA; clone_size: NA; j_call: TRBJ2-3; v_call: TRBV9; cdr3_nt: TGTGCCAGCAGCGTAGCTCCGGGTAGCACAGATACGCAGTATTTT; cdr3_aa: CASSVAPGSTDTQYF
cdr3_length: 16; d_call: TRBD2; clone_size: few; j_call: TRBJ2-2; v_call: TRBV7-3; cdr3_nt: TGTGCCAGCAGCTCCCGGACTAGCGGGGCCACCGGGGAGCTGTTTTTT; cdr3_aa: CASSSRTSGATGELFF
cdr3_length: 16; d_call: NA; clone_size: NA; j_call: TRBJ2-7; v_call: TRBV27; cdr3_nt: TGTGCCAGCAGTCCCTCCCTCTCGCGGGGGCTCTACGAGCAGTACTTC; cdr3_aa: CASSPSLSRGLYEQYF
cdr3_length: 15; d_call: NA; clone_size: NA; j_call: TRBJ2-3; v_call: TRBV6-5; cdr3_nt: TGTGCCAGCAGTTACGACAGCACCTCCACAGATACGCAGTATTTT; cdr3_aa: CASSYDSTSTDTQYF
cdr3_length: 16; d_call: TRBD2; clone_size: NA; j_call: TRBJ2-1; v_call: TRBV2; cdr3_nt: TGTGCCAGCAGTGAAGCGGGACTAGCGGGTTACAATGAGCAGTTCTTC; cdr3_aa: CASSEAGLAGYNEQFF
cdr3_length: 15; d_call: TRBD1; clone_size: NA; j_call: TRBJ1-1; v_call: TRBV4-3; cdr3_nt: TGCGCCAGCACCCAAGATTACAGGGGAGACACTGAAGCTTTCTTT; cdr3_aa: CASTQDYRGDTEAFF
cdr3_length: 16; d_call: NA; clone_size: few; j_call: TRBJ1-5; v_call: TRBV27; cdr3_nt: TGTGCCAGCAGTTTTTGGCCCAACAGGGGCAATCAGCCCCAGCATTTT; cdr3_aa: CASSFWPNRGNQPQHF
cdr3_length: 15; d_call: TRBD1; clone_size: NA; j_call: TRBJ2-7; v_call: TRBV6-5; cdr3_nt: TGTGCCAGCAGGGGGACAGGGTCGTTCTCCTACGAGCAGTACTTC; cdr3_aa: CASRGTGSFSYEQYF
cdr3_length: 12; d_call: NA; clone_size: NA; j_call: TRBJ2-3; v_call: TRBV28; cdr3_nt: TGTGCCAGCAGTGCGGGTACAGATACGCAGTATTTT; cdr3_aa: CASSAGTDTQYF
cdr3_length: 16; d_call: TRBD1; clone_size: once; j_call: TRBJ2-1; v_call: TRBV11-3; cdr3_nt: TGTGCCAGCAGCTTAAGCTGGGACAGGGAAGACAATGAGCAGTTCTTC; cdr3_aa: CASSLSWDREDNEQFF
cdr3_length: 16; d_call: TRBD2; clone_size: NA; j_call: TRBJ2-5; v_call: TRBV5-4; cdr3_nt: TGTGCCAGCAGCTTGAGTAGCGGGAGGCTCCAAGAGACCCAGTACTTC; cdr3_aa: CASSLSSGRLQETQYF
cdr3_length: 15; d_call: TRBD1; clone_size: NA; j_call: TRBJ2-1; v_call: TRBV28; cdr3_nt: TGTGCCAGCAGTGCGACCGGGACAGGGGGGTTCGAGCAGTTCTTC; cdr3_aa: CASSATGTGGFEQFF
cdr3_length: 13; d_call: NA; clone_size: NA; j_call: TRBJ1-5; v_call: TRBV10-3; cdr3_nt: TGTGCCATCAGTGAGTCGCCAGGGGATACCCAGCATTTT; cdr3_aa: CAISESPGDTQHF
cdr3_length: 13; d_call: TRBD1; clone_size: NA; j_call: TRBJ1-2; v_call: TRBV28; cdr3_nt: TGTGCCCTTCGGGGACAGACATCCTATGGCTACACCTTC; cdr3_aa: CALRGQTSYGYTF
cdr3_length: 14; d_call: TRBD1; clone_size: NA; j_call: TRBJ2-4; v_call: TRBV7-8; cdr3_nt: TGTGCCAGCAGCCCCGGACAGGATGTGAACATTCAGTACTTC; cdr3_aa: CASSPGQDVNIQYF
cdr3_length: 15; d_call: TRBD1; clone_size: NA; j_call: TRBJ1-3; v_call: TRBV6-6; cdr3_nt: TGTGCCAGCAGTAGACAGGGATTGTCTGGAAACACCATATATTTT; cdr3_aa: CASSRQGLSGNTIYF
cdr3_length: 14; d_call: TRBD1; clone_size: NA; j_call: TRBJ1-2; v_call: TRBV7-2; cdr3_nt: TGTGCCAGCAGCTCGGGACAGGGGGTGGGTGGCTACACCTTC; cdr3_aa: CASSSGQGVGGYTF
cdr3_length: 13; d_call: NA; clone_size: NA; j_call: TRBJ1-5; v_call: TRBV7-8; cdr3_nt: TGTGCCAGCAGACAGGACACAAATCAGCCCCAGCATTTT; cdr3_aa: CASRQDTNQPQHF
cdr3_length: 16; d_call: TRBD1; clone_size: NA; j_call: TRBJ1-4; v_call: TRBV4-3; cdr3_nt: TGCGCCAGCAGCCCCAGCCCACAGGGGGACGCGCAAAAACTGTTTTTT; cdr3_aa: CASSPSPQGDAQKLFF
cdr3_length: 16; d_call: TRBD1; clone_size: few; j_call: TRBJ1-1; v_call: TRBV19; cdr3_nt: TGTGCCAGTCGCACCGGACAGGGGGGGGTGAACACTGAAGCTTTCTTT; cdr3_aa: CASRTGQGGVNTEAFF
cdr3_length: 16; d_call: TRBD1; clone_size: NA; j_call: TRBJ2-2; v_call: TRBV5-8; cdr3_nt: TGTGCCAGCAGCCGGCTCGGGACAGGAACCACCGGGGAGCTGTTTTTT; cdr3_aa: CASSRLGTGTTGELFF